This T cell receptor beta chain was identified during a study of T cell repertoires in cytomegalovirus infection. Study-wide context: Used in the study were CMV epitopes, some recently identified and HLA-C-restricted, others well-studied and HLA-B-restricted. Whole-study results and caveats: Individuals carrying CMV plus the relevant HLA were identified by cumulative frequency of public TCR beta families.

TCRdb independently ran MiXCR on the reads; one entry per CDR3 protein. Of approximately 910,000 distinct CDR3 sequences in the sample, 25% to 40% are singletons; the top ten hold roughly 13%. This clonotype was observed many times. Its antigen is unidentified. The CDR3 sequence is 14 residues long. Germline values: CDR1 SGHTA, CDR2 FQGNSA. J was trimmed by 5 bases and V by 1 base; bases with no gene match: 4. The sequence was obtained from a human donor in good health (CMV status not recorded). Some clones in this sample may be carry-over from other donors' samples. The source was cultured CD8+ T cells from PBMCs, collected from culture after CMV antigen stimulation. This chain uses TRBV7-2 with TRBJ2-7, with 8 bases matching TRBD1. CDR3: CASSLGGTGHEQYV. The CDR3, as DNA: TGTGCCAGCAGCTTAGGCGGGACAGGACACGAGCAGTACGTC.